This passage covers 2 T cell receptor beta chains from one sample sequenced in a study of cytomegalovirus exposure and HLA in healthy donors. 60 Vbeta and 13 Jbeta primers were used in PCR. TCRdb keeps only in-frame clones here, not all; method: immunoSEQ multiplex PCR. The repertoire includes fewer than 140,000 clones, roughly 74% of them detected once, and over 2% sits in the top ten. The sequenced sample consisted of PBMCs. The receptors shown here come from a man aged 35 to 55 in good health and CMV-seronegative.

This clone was seen only once. The rearrangement uses TRBV5-1 and TRBJ1-2; 8 bases map to TRBD1. The CDR3 is made up of 14 amino acids. With V trimmed by 0 bases and J by 8 bases, 6 bases remained unmatched. Germline V gene lookup returns CDR1 SGHRS and CDR2 YFSETQ. The DNA of the CDR3 is TGCGCCAGCAGCTTGGTGTCACAGGGGGGAGGCTACACCTTC. Translated: CASSLVSQGGGYTF. The full variable domain, with the rest looked up from reference TRBV5-1 and TRBJ1-2, is KAGVTQTPRYLIKTRGQQVTLSCSPISGHRSVSWYQQTPGQGLQFLFEYFSETQRNKGNFPGRFSGRQFSNSRSEMNVSTLELGDSALYLCASSLVSQGGGYTFGSGTRLTVV.

Worth noting for this clone: Being one base from a much bigger clone, this may be a read error. V usage is TRBV13 and J usage is TRBJ1-1, with unresolved D. Trimming took off 3 bases at V and 4 bases at J, with 18 bases between the two ends. The CDR3 spans 16 residues. Germline values: CDR1 PRHDT, CDR2 FYEKMQ (reference sequence). CDR3 in amino acids: CASSLAPWASGTEAFF. The DNA of the CDR3 is TGTGCCAGCAGCTTGGCGCCCTGGGCGAGCGGCACTGAAGCTTTCTTT.